This entry is about one TCR beta chain. TCRdb's copy holds only in-frame clones and misses some; the assay was immunoSEQ multiplex PCR. This sample yields approximately 160,000 clones, of which about 81% are seen a single time; approximately 18% belongs to the top ten. This sample was taken from a study of blood T cell repertoires in COVID-19. CDR3 length equals 13 residues. Trimming cost V 7 bases and J 4 bases; bases outside gene matches: 5. CDR1 is ENHRY, CDR2 SYGVKD, per germline. This chain uses TRBV10-3 with TRBJ2-7, with 9 bases fitting TRBD1. The sample consisted of peripheral blood. The clonotype originates from a woman older than 75 with acute or convalescent COVID-19. The CDR3 loop reads CAITQGALYEQYF. CDR3 DNA: TGTGCCATCACACAGGGGGCTTTGTACGAGCAGTACTTC.